The 12 T cell receptor beta chains presented below share a single source sample, sequenced in a study of tumor-infiltrating lymphocytes in primary liver carcinoma. TCR beta cDNA came from approximately 540 ng total RNA, primed with a constant-region primer. Investigators got TCR beta libraries out of three nested multiplex PCR rounds, done with slightly modified ARM-PCR. In the first two PCR rounds, TRBV1-TRBV30 forward primers were paired with a C-beta reverse primer, and each round lasted approximately 10 cycles. TCRdb itself ran the multiplex PCR reads through MiXCR, one entry per CDR3 protein. The data show roughly 120,000 distinct CDR3 sequences, with 60% to 80% seen just once and less than 10% held by the top ten. Co-extraction of RNA and DNA was performed on roughly 17-32 mg of unsorted bulk tissue. The sample taken for sequencing was liver tumor tissue from sampling region 3. As to subset: tumor region T3, left-lateral pole. Receptor source: a woman aged 55-70 years with primary liver carcinoma and hepatitis B virus infection.

This clonotype came up many times. The V gene is TRBV5-1, the J gene TRBJ2-2, with D perhaps matching TRBD1 or TRBD2 (5 bases each). Trimming removed 4 bases from V and 0 bases from J, with 13 bases in between. Germline loops: CDR1 SGHRS, CDR2 YFSETQ. The CDR3 loop spans 16 amino acids. CDR3 sequence: CASSTVGDANTGELFF. The CDR3 DNA sequence: TGCGCCAGCAGCACGGTGGGGGACGCGAACACCGGGGAGCTGTTTTTT.

This clonotype was detected a few times. Just one base apart from a much larger clone, this may be a read error. The rearrangement links TRBV6-1 to TRBJ2-2; TRBD2 is a possible D gene (5 bases). Germline-derived CDR1 and CDR2 are MNHNS and SASEGT. The CDR3 loop spans 14 amino acids. The CDR3 DNA follows: TGTGACAGCAGTGTGATGATGGGAGCCGGGGAGCTGTTTTTT. Translated, it gives CDSSVMMGAGELFF.

J is TRBJ2-1 and V is TRBV11-2; 7 nucleotides match TRBD2. Per the germline V gene, CDR1 is SGHAT and CDR2 is FQNNGV. There are 15 residues in the CDR3. Losses at the gene ends were 7 bases for V and 6 bases for J; bases not matched to a gene: 12. This CDR3 reads CASTVGPGGANEQFF. CDR3 DNA: TGTGCCAGCACCGTGGGGCCGGGAGGTGCCAATGAGCAGTTCTTC.

Concerning this clonotype: A read error is possible here, since a much larger clone lies one base away. The chain links TRBV2 to TRBJ2-5; D is unclear. CDR3 length: 11 amino acids. With 10 bases removed from V and 5 bases from J, the gap between germline ends came to 11 bases. Germline lookup yields CDR1 SNHLY and CDR2 FYNNEI. The CDR3 sequence is CANRSWETQYF. The DNA for the CDR3 is TGTGCCAACAGAAGTTGGGAGACCCAGTACTTC.

A note on this clonotype: The junction shows a germline mismatch at one end, possibly a read error. V gene TRBV6-5 combines with J gene TRBJ1-1; D ambiguous. Germline V gives CDR1 MNHEY, CDR2 SVGAGI. The CDR3 has 15 residues. CDR3 sequence reads: CASSYVGKGRLEAFF. The CDR3 DNA sequence: TGTGCCAGTAGTTACGTCGGGAAAGGGCGCCTTGAAGCTTTCTTT.

Turning to this clonotype: The junction departs from germline at one end; a sequencing error may be responsible. The CDR3 region is CASSPGTSGLTFQLDMQYF. The CDR3 coding sequence is TGTGCCAGTAGCCCCGGGACTAGCGGATTAACATTCCAACTGGATATGCAGTATTTT. J is TRBJ2-3 and V is TRBV11-3; 11 bases are shared with TRBD2. The germline V gene encodes CDR1 SGHNT and CDR2 YENEEA. The length of the CDR3 is 19 residues.

Concerning this clonotype itself: This clone may be a read error of a much larger clone one base away. CDR3 in DNA: TGTGTCAGCAGCTCAGGACGGACTAGCGGGAGGGCCGAACTACAAGAGACCCAGTACTTC. It codes for CVSSSGRTSGRAELQETQYF. The chain recombines TRBV7-9 with TRBJ2-5; TRBD2 agrees at 15 bases. From germline, CDR1 is SEHNR and CDR2 FQNEAQ (reference sequence). The length of the CDR3 is 20 residues.

Details on this clonotype: One end of the junction fails to match germline, which may point to a read error. The chain employs TRBV11-2 and TRBJ2-2; the D is unclear. From germline, CDR1 is SGHAT and CDR2 FQNNGV. The CDR3 has 15 residues. This CDR3 is CTSSPPQAPTGELFF. The CDR3 DNA is TGTACCAGCAGCCCTCCGCAAGCACCGACTGGGGAGCTGTTTTTT.

This clonotype was counted at least ten times. This chain uses TRBV6-1 with TRBJ2-5, with D unclear. The CDR3 has 15 residues. Trimming removed 4 bases at V and 2 bases at J, with 14 bases between. CDR1 and CDR2 (germline): MNHNS, SASEGT. CDR3 coding DNA: TGTGCCAGCAGTGGCCTCGGCAATACTCAAGAGACCCAGTACTTC. Translation gives CASSGLGNTQETQYF.

This clonotype was observed many times. This sequence joins TRBV12-5 and TRBJ2-7; 10 nucleotides align to TRBD1. Germline V gene lookup returns CDR1 LGHNT and CDR2 FRNRAP. The CDR3 totals 14 residues. Trimming removed 4 bases from V and 4 bases from J; junction bases left unmatched: 4. The chain's CDR3 is CASGSTGGSYEQYF. The CDR3, as DNA: TGTGCTAGTGGTTCGACAGGGGGCTCTTACGAGCAGTACTTC.

A word on this clonotype: A much more abundant neighbour one base away suggests this may be a read error. V gene TRBV7-3 combines with J gene TRBJ2-5; 8 bases match TRBD1. This CDR3 is built from 14 residues. The V and J ends lost 5 bases and 7 bases, in that order; junction bases with no gene match: 9. CDR1 SGHTA and CDR2 FQGTGA come from the germline V gene. The chain's CDR3 is CASSQTGAKGTQYF. The DNA for the CDR3 is TGTGCCAGCAGCCAGACAGGGGCTAAAGGGACCCAGTACTTC.

This clonotype was detected many times. The chain recombines TRBV5-1 with TRBJ2-5; D remains unclear. Germline V gene data show CDR1 as SGHRS and CDR2 as YFSETQ. The CDR3 extends over 15 amino acids. CDR3 residues: CATPGEDGKGETQYF. The DNA for the CDR3 is TGCGCAACCCCAGGTGAGGACGGCAAAGGGGAGACCCAGTACTTC.